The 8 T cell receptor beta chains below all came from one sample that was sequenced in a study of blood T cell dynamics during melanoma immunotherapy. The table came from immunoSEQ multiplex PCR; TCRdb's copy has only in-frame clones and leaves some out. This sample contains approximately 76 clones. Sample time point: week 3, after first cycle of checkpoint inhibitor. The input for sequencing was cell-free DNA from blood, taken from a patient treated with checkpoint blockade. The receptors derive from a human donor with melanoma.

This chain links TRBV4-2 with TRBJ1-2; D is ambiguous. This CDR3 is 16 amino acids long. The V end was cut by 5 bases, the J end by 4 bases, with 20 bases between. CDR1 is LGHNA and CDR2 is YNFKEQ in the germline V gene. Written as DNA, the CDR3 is TGTGCCAGCAGCGGCGCTCAAAGGTTGAAAGCCTATGGCTACACCTTC. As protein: CASSGAQRLKAYGYTF.

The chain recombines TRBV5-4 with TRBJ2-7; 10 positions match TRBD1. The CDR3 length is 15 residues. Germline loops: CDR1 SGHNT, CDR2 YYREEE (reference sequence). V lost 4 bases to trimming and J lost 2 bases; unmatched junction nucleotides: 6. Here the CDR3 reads CASSIRGQGAYEQYF. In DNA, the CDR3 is TGTGCCAGCAGCATCCGAGGACAGGGGGCCTACGAGCAGTACTTC.

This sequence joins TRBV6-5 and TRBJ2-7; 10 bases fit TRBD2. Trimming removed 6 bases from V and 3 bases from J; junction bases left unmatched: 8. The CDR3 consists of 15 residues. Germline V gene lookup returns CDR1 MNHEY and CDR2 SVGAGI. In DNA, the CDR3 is TGTGCCAGCAGCTTTGGACTAGCGGATAACTACGAGCAGTACTTC. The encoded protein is CASSFGLADNYEQYF.

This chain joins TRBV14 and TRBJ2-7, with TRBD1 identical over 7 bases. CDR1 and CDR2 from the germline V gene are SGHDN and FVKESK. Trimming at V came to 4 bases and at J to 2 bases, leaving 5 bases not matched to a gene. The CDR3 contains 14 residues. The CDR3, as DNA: TGTGCCAGCAGCCGAGGGGGCAGGCCCTACGAGCAGTACTTC. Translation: CASSRGGRPYEQYF.

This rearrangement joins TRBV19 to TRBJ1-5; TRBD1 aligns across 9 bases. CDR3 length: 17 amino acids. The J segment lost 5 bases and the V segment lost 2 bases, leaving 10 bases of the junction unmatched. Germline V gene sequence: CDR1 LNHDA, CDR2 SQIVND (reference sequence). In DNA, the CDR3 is TGTGCCAGTAGTATAAGAGGACAGGGGAATACTTATCAGCCCCAGCATTTT. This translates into CASSIRGQGNTYQPQHF.

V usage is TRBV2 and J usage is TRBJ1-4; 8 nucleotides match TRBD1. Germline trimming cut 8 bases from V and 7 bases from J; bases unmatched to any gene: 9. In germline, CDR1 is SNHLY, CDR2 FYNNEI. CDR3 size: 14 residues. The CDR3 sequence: CASAGQGVFEKLFF. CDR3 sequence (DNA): TGTGCCAGCGCCGGACAGGGAGTCTTTGAAAAACTGTTTTTT.

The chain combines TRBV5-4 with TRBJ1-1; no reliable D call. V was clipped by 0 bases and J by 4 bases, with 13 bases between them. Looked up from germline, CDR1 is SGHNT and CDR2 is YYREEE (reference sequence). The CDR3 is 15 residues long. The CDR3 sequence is CASSLVRGMGTEAFF. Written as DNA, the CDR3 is TGTGCCAGCAGCTTGGTTCGGGGTATGGGCACTGAAGCTTTCTTT. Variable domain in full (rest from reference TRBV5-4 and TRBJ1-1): ETGVTQSPTHLIKTRGQQVTLRCSSQSGHNTVSWYQQALGQGPQFIFQYYREEENGRGNFPPRFSGLQFPNYSSELNVNALELDDSALYLCASSLVRGMGTEAFFGQGTRLTVV.

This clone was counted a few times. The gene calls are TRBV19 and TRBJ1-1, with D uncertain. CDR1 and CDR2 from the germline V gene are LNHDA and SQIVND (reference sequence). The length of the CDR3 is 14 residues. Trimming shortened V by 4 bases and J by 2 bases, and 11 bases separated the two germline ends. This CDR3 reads CASSTRPLNTEAFF. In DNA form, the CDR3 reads TGTGCCAGTAGTACCAGACCACTTAACACTGAAGCTTTCTTT.